The clone carrying this TCR beta chain has just a few counts. No antigen is known for it. One end of the junction varies from germline; a read error may be responsible. PBMCs stemmed from approximately 10 ml fresh peripheral blood. Amplified TCR beta CDR3 regions came from RNA transcripts. The TCR CDR3 first-round RT-PCR relied on the HTBI primer set. TCRdb re-analysed the multiplex PCR reads in MiXCR, keeping a single row per CDR3 protein. The repertoire includes about 380,000 distinct CDR3 sequences, about 15% of them detected once, and approximately 11% sits in the top ten. This sample was taken from a study of T cells in Graves' hyperthyroidism and ophthalmopathy. Study conclusions and caveats: Blood also showed most of the thyroid clonotypes that were expanded above 0.001.

CDR3 length equals 11 residues. What was sequenced was blood. This chain uses TRBV12-3 or TRBV12-4 with TRBJ2-7, with TRBD2 matching 8 bases. This clonotype originated in a woman aged 55-69 years with Graves' hyperthyroidism. CDR3 in amino acids: CASSKAGEPYF. The CDR3 region has the DNA TGTGCCAGCAGTAAAGCGGGAGAGCCGTACTTC.